These 32 T cell receptor beta chains came from one sample sequenced in a study of human T cells and chemical hapten exposure. MiXCR was run by TCRdb on the RACE reads, yielding one entry per CDR3 protein. The repertoire holds 250,000 to 300,000 distinct CDR3 sequences, 7.5% to 9% seen once, with around 1.2% in the top ten. Regarding time point: pre-sensitization, week 0. Specified treatment: therapeutic diphenylcyclopropenone sensitization with weekly scalp DPC. The specimen comprised whole blood, sampled in connection with sensitization to the hapten diphenylcyclopropenone (DPC). These receptor sequences come from a man between 18 and 35 years old with alopecia areata. Some clones in this sample may be carry-over from other donors' samples.

The sample holds a few counts of this clonotype. The chain has TRBV7-9 and TRBJ1-1; D call uncertain. The CDR3 is 14 amino acids. V lost 5 bases and J 1 base, leaving 11 bases between the germline ends. Per the germline V gene, CDR1 is SEHNR and CDR2 is FQNEAQ (reference sequence). CDR3 bases: TGTGCCAGCAGCCATAGGAGGACGAACACTGAAGCTTTCTTT. This sequence encodes CASSHRRTNTEAFF.

This chain joins TRBV12-3 or TRBV12-4 and TRBJ1-2, with 7 bases fitting TRBD1. CDR3 length: 17 residues. V shed 5 bases, J shed 1 base, and the junction held 13 bases outside the gene matches. CDR3 loop: CASSPYLRQGGNYGYTF. In DNA form, the CDR3 reads TGTGCCAGCAGTCCTTATTTACGACAGGGAGGTAACTATGGCTACACCTTC.

This clonotype was seen only a few times. The chain couples TRBV27 to TRBJ2-7; perhaps TRBD2 as D (6 bases). With 3 bases removed from V and 3 bases from J, the gap between germline ends came to 12 bases. CDR1 and CDR2 from the germline V gene are MNHEY and SMNVEV (reference sequence). The CDR3 spans 14 residues. CDR3 coding DNA: TGTGCCAGCAGTTTCCTGCAGGGAGGCTACGAGCAGTACTTC. It yields the protein CASSFLQGGYEQYF.

This clonotype was detected ten times or more. The chain joins TRBV7-2 to TRBJ2-1, with 15 bases that match TRBD2. This CDR3 is 18 amino acids long. V gave up 4 bases and J gave up 2 bases; unmatched junction bases: 6. Germline-derived CDR1 and CDR2 are SGHTA and FQGNSA. CDR3 bases: TGTGCCAGCAGCTCGGGACTAGCGGGGGGCCAGACCTACAATGAGCAGTTCTTC. Translation gives CASSSGLAGGQTYNEQFF. The full variable domain, completed using reference TRBV7-2 and TRBJ2-1, is GAGVSQSPSNKVTEKGKDVELRCDPISGHTALYWYRQSLGQGLEFLIYFQGNSAPDKSGLPSDRFSAERTGGSVSTLTIQRTQQEDSAVYLCASSSGLAGGQTYNEQFFGPGTRLTVL.

This clonotype was detected many times. The rearrangement links TRBV14 to TRBJ2-3, with 9 bases matching TRBD1. The germline V gene has CDR1 SGHDN and CDR2 FVKESK. Trimming at V came to 0 bases and at J to 3 bases, leaving 4 bases not matched to a gene. This CDR3 spans 16 amino acids. CDR3 protein: CASSQEGTGRTDTQYF. CDR3 nucleotides: TGTGCCAGCAGCCAAGAGGGGACAGGGAGGACAGATACGCAGTATTTT.

This clonotype has ten or more counts. This chain links TRBV7-3 with TRBJ1-6, with 8 bases identical to TRBD1. Germline values: CDR1 SGHTA, CDR2 FQGTGA. V shed 5 bases and J 9 bases; nucleotides not matched to a gene: 3. This CDR3 contains 13 residues. CDR3 coding DNA: TGTGCCAGCAGCCAGGGACAGGCTTCACCCCTCCACTTT. Protein sequence: CASSQGQASPLHF.

This clonotype has a count of ten or more. This chain uses TRBV5-1 with TRBJ1-1, with 9 bases lining up with TRBD1. V lost 0 bases and J lost 5; bases outside the gene matches: 11. The CDR3 sequence is 17 residues long. In germline, CDR1 is SGHRS, CDR2 YFSETQ. The CDR3 DNA reads as TGCGCCAGCAGCTTGGACCGATTTGGGACAGGGCGTACTGAAGCTTTCTTT. It encodes CASSLDRFGTGRTEAFF. Variable domain in full (rest from reference TRBV5-1 and TRBJ1-1): KAGVTQTPRYLIKTRGQQVTLSCSPISGHRSVSWYQQTPGQGLQFLFEYFSETQRNKGNFPGRFSGRQFSNSRSEMNVSTLELGDSALYLCASSLDRFGTGRTEAFFGQGTRLTVV.

The chain has TRBV6-1 and TRBJ2-3, with TRBD1 as a possible D gene (6 bases). The germline CDR1 and CDR2 sequences are MNHNS and SASEGT. With 4 bases removed from V and 0 bases from J, the gap between germline ends came to 14 bases. The CDR3 has 16 amino acids. CDR3 residues: CASSVLQGSSTDTQYF. The DNA of the CDR3 is TGTGCCAGCAGTGTCCTCCAGGGGAGTAGCACAGATACGCAGTATTTT.

The chain links TRBV6-5 to TRBJ2-7; possibly TRBD1 or TRBD2 for D (5 bases each). Germline V gene lookup returns CDR1 MNHEY and CDR2 SVGAGI. Trimming pared 0 bases from V and 3 bases from J, leaving 12 bases between. The CDR3 has 15 residues. CDR3 protein: CASSYSGEWGYEQYF. In DNA, the CDR3 is TGTGCCAGCAGTTACTCGGGGGAATGGGGCTACGAGCAGTACTTC.

CDR3 residues: CASTGVSGANVLTF. The CDR3 bases are TGTGCCAGCACAGGGGTCTCTGGGGCCAACGTCCTGACTTTC. The V and J genes are TRBV6-5 and TRBJ2-6, with D tentatively TRBD1 (6 bases). The CDR3 covers 14 residues. Germline V gene data show CDR1 as MNHEY and CDR2 as SVGAGI. V lost 7 bases, J lost 0 bases, and 7 bases lay in between.

This clonotype was observed a few times. The CDR3 DNA is TGTGCCACCGCTAGCTCGAACACCGGGGAGCTGTTTTTT. This codes for CATASSNTGELFF. The genes are TRBV2 and TRBJ2-2; a possible D gene is TRBD2 (5 bases). The V end was cut by 10 bases, the J end by 0 bases, with 9 bases between. The germline V gene has CDR1 SNHLY and CDR2 FYNNEI. The CDR3 runs to 13 residues.

The rearrangement links TRBV5-1 to TRBJ1-6, with D uncertain. Germline lookup yields CDR1 SGHRS and CDR2 YFSETQ. The CDR3 is 15 residues long. The V end was cut by 0 bases, the J end by 10 bases, with 14 bases between. The CDR3 sequence: CASSLGVERNSPLHF. Written as DNA, the CDR3 is TGCGCCAGCAGCTTGGGGGTAGAAAGGAACTCACCCCTCCACTTT.

Many counts were recorded for this clonotype. The chain couples TRBV11-2 to TRBJ1-4; weak D call: TRBD1 (5 bases). The CDR3 length is 12 residues. V lost 3 bases and J 8 bases, leaving 7 bases between the germline ends. Germline V gene data show CDR1 as SGHAT and CDR2 as FQNNGV. CDR3 DNA: TGTGCCAGCAGCTTTGCAGGGGAAAAACTGTTTTTT. Protein: CASSFAGEKLFF.

The table lists this clonotype with a few counts. The DNA for the CDR3 is TGTGCCAGCAGCCAATCAGGGATTTTCTCTGGAAACACCATATATTTT. It codes for CASSQSGIFSGNTIYF. The chain couples TRBV3-1 to TRBJ1-3; a weak D match, TRBD1 (5 bases). The germline V and J ends were trimmed by 2 bases and 0 bases, with 11 bases remaining between them. Germline V gene data show CDR1 as LGHDT and CDR2 as YNNKEL (reference sequence). This CDR3 spans 16 amino acids.

This clonotype came up many times. The chain joins TRBV27 to TRBJ1-5, with TRBD1 as a possible D gene (6 bases). Trimming stripped 2 bases from V and 9 bases from J, with 11 bases between. CDR1 and CDR2 (germline): MNHEY, SMNVEV (reference sequence). The CDR3 is 13 residues long. The CDR3 loop reads CASSLRGSTPQHF. CDR3 DNA sequence: TGTGCCAGCAGTTTAAGGGGGAGCACGCCCCAGCATTTT.

This clonotype was seen a handful of times. The chain couples TRBV12-3 or TRBV12-4 to TRBJ2-2, with 10 positions matching TRBD1. The J segment lost 7 bases and the V segment lost 7 bases, leaving 12 bases of the junction unmatched. The CDR3 is 16 amino acids. The DNA for the CDR3 is TGTGCCAGCACCGTCTGGGACAGGGGCGTAGGCGGGGAGCTGTTTTTT. Residues: CASTVWDRGVGGELFF.

This clonotype was found many times. CDR3 residues: CASSLTGGSYEQYV. The CDR3 region has the DNA TGTGCCAGCAGCCTGACAGGGGGTTCCTACGAGCAGTACGTC. The rearrangement joins TRBV6-2 or TRBV6-3 to TRBJ2-7, with 9 bases identical to TRBD1. The V and J ends lost 6 bases and 1 base, in that order; junction bases with no gene match: 4. The CDR3 has 14 amino acids. Germline loops: CDR1 MNHEY, CDR2 SVGEGT.

This clonotype was observed a handful of times. The gene calls are TRBV28 and TRBJ2-3; D ambiguous. The CDR3 covers 15 residues. CDR1 is MDHEN and CDR2 is SYDVKM in the germline V gene. Trimming took 3 bases from V and 3 from J, leaving 13 bases between them. CDR3 amino acids: CASSLASAMTDTQYF. The CDR3 nucleotides are TGTGCCAGCAGTTTGGCGTCGGCTATGACAGATACGCAGTATTTT.

About this clonotype: This may come from a read error, since a much larger clone is one base off. The chain has TRBV20-1 and TRBJ1-2; D is undetermined. Germline V CDR1 and CDR2: DFQATT, SNEGSKA (reference sequence). CDR3 length: 12 amino acids. Trimming shortened V by 5 bases and J by 0 bases, and 7 bases separated the two germline ends. CDR3 coding DNA: TGCAGTGCTGAACAGACTAACTATGGCTACACCTTC. Translating it yields CSAEQTNYGYTF.

This clonotype was found many times. The chain joins TRBV10-3 to TRBJ2-5; D may be TRBD2 (6 bases). V was pared by 8 bases and J by 2 bases, with 18 bases between. Germline-derived CDR1 and CDR2 are ENHRY and SYGVKD. This CDR3 region has 15 residues. DNA for the CDR3: TGTGCCATCGCAGTGGTAGCGGCCCTTCAAGAGACCCAGTACTTC. Translation: CAIAVVAALQETQYF.

Comments on this clonotype: A single base separates this from a much larger clone, so it may be a read error. The rearrangement uses TRBV5-1 and TRBJ1-1; 8 bases are shared with TRBD1. CDR1 is SGHRS and CDR2 is YFSETQ in the germline V gene. The ends lost 2 bases at V and 3 bases at J; junction bases unmatched: 12. The CDR3 covers 17 residues. The CDR3 DNA is TGCGCCAGCAGCTTAGGGCCAGGGGGCCTGACGGACACTGAAGCTTTCTTT. Protein: CASSLGPGGLTDTEAFF.

The rearrangement uses TRBV6-2 or TRBV6-3 and TRBJ2-5; 9 nucleotides agree with TRBD1. With V trimmed by 2 bases and J by 2 bases, 6 bases remained unmatched. Germline V gene data show CDR1 as MNHEY and CDR2 as SVGEGT. The CDR3 has 16 amino acids. CDR3 DNA: TGTGCCAGCAGTTACCCGGGACAGGGCTTACAAGAGACCCAGTACTTC. As protein: CASSYPGQGLQETQYF.

There are many counts of this clonotype. This chain uses TRBV21-1 with TRBJ2-3; the D call TRBD2 from the table was never checked on the DNA. TRBV21-1 is described as a pseudogene. The CDR3 extends over 14 amino acids. As DNA, the CDR3 is TGTGCCAGCAGGTCGGGGAGGGGCACAGATACGCAGTATTTT. Translating it yields CASRSGRGTDTQYF.

This chain uses TRBV7-6 with TRBJ1-6; no definite D call. Germline V gene lookup returns CDR1 SGHVS and CDR2 FNYEAQ. V was trimmed by 2 bases and J by 0 bases, leaving 14 bases between them. This CDR3 contains 18 residues. The DNA of the CDR3 is TGTGCCAGCAGCTTAACGCGGTTGCTTAGCTCCTATAATTCACCCCTCCACTTT. This encodes CASSLTRLLSSYNSPLHF.

This chain connects TRBV29-1 to TRBJ1-4, with 7 bases lining up with TRBD1. The CDR3 is made up of 14 amino acids. Trimming took 4 bases from V and 0 from J; bases not matched to a gene: 2. CDR1 is SQVTM and CDR2 is ANQGSEA in the germline V gene. CDR3: CSVGDRTTNEKLFF. CDR3 coding DNA: TGCAGCGTTGGGGACAGAACAACTAATGAAAAACTGTTTTTT.

This clonotype was found many times. The V gene is TRBV11-1, the J gene TRBJ1-1; D remains ambiguous. The CDR3 is 14 residues long. Germline CDR1 reads SGHAT; CDR2 reads FQDESV (reference sequence). Trimming shortened V by 5 bases and J by 0 bases, and 10 bases separated the two germline ends. The CDR3 sequence: CASSPGRLNTEAFF. CDR3 sequence (DNA): TGTGCCAGCAGCCCAGGCAGGTTGAACACTGAAGCTTTCTTT.

The chain has TRBV25-1 and TRBJ2-3; D is unclear. The V end lost 3 bases, the J end lost 6 bases, and 10 bases lay between the germline ends. The CDR3 sequence is 13 residues long. CDR1 and CDR2 (germline): MGHDK, SYGVNS. The CDR3 here is CASSELVSDTQYF. CDR3 DNA sequence: TGTGCCAGCAGTGAGTTGGTGTCGGATACGCAGTATTTT.

The J gene is TRBJ2-1, the V gene TRBV20-1, with D unclear. CDR1 DFQATT and CDR2 SNEGSKA come from the germline V gene (reference sequence). This CDR3 comprises 13 residues. V was shortened by 3 bases and J by 0 bases, with 6 bases between the two germline ends. In nucleotides, the CDR3 is TGCAGTGCTAGCTCTTACTCCTACAATGAGCAGTTCTTC. Translating it yields CSASSYSYNEQFF.

A few counts support this clonotype. The rearrangement links TRBV3-2 to TRBJ2-7. TRBV3-2 is labeled a pseudogene. The length of the CDR3 is 11 residues. Written as DNA, the CDR3 is TGTGCCAGCTTAGCAGAGTACGAGCAGTACTTC. Amino acids: CASLAEYEQYF.

This clonotype was found a few times. The rearrangement links TRBV9 to TRBJ2-7; D might be TRBD2 (5 bases). The CDR3 runs 14 residues. The germline V gene encodes CDR1 SGDLS and CDR2 YYNGEE. With 0 bases removed from V and 4 bases from J, the gap between germline ends came to 11 bases. CDR3 in DNA: TGTGCCAGCAGCGTAGAACCGGGGATTTACGAGCAGTACTTC. Its translation is CASSVEPGIYEQYF. Together with reference TRBV9 and TRBJ2-7, the CDR3 gives the full variable domain: DSGVTQTPKHLITATGQRVTLRCSPRSGDLSVYWYQQSLDQGLQFLIQYYNGEERAKGNILERFSAQQFPDLHSELNLSSLELGDSALYFCASSVEPGIYEQYFGPGTRLTVT.

This clonotype showed up many times. The chain couples TRBV12-3 or TRBV12-4 to TRBJ2-7; TRBD1 is a possible D gene (5 bases). The V gene lost 1 base and the J gene lost 2 bases, with 9 bases spanning the gap. The CDR3 is 14 residues long. CDR3 sequence reads: CASSLGAGTYEQYV. CDR3 bases: TGTGCCAGCAGTTTAGGAGCAGGGACCTACGAGCAGTACGTC.

The chain carries TRBV4-1 and TRBJ2-7; 10 bases are shared with TRBD1. This CDR3 spans 18 amino acids. Germline V gene sequence: CDR1 MGHRA, CDR2 YSYEKL. V dropped 6 bases and J dropped 5; count of bases not matched to a gene: 19. The CDR3 loop is CASSHALSSGQGIHEQYF. The CDR3 nucleotides are TGCGCCAGCAGTCATGCACTCTCATCGGGACAGGGGATCCACGAGCAGTACTTC.